This T cell receptor beta chain is from a study of OX40 agonist ivuxolimab in advanced cancers. On the study more broadly: Having had anti-PD-1, anti-PD-L1 or anti-CTLA-4 therapy before was allowed, and approximately 40% had some.

With regard to this clone: The antigen is not known.

General study findings and limits: Certain nonresponders additionally had low normalized T-cell clonal expansion.

Trimming shortened V by 5 bases and J by 2 bases, and 13 bases separated the two germline ends. The CDR3 loop spans 15 amino acids. Germline V lookup: CDR1 MDHEN, CDR2 SYDVKM. Some clones are missing from TCRdb's copy, which holds only in-frame ones; the method was immunoSEQ multiplex PCR. Among some 80,000 clones listed, about nine tenths were seen once. The chain recombines TRBV28 with TRBJ1-5; D gene uncertain. This specimen was CD4+ or CD8+ T cells sorted from blood, taken in a trial of the OX40 agonist ivuxolimab. The TCR comes from an adult with an advanced solid tumor such as melanoma, head and neck, liver or kidney cancer. The CDR3 coding sequence is TGTGCCAGCAGTACAACTTCTGGGGGCAATCAGCCCCAGCATTTT. The encoded protein is CASSTTSGGNQPQHF.